One and the same sample provided the 11 T cell receptor beta chains below, sequenced in a study of graft-versus-host responses after intestinal transplantation. The antigens these receptors bind are not known. The assay was immunoSEQ multiplex PCR, and TCRdb's table has in-frame clones only and misses some. The sample lists under 75,000 clones, roughly 89% occurring once. The sample here was unstimulated CD8+ T cells sorted from spleen or lymph node cells, taken before transplant. These receptors were collected from a human donor who was the organ donor for an intestinal transplant.

The V call is TRBV11-3, the J call TRBJ2-5; 7 bases align to TRBD1. The V segment lost 3 bases and the J segment 5 bases; nucleotides outside the gene matches: 15. CDR1 and CDR2 (germline): SGHNT, YENEEA. The CDR3 loop spans 17 amino acids. This CDR3 is CASSLLCVRGGEETQYF. DNA of the CDR3: TGTGCCAGCAGCTTGTTATGTGTCAGAGGGGGCGAGGAGACCCAGTACTTC.

This chain uses TRBV9 with TRBJ2-5, with 11 bases lining up with TRBD2. Germline CDR1 is SGDLS and CDR2 is YYNGEE. This CDR3 is 18 amino acids long. After removal of 0 bases from V and 5 bases from J, the junction contained 12 bases not matched to a gene. CDR3 bases: TGTGCCAGCAGCGTAGAACCTAGCGGGGGGCTCCTGGGGGAGACCCAGTACTTC. Translating gives CASSVEPSGGLLGETQYF.

The rearrangement uses TRBV15 and TRBJ2-1; 11 bases map to TRBD2. CDR3 length: 15 amino acids. Germline CDR1 and CDR2: LNHNV and YYDKDF (reference sequence). Trimming cost V 0 bases and J 6 bases; bases outside gene matches: 1. For the CDR3, the DNA is TGTGCCACCAGCAGAGATAGCGGGGGGGCCAATGAGCAGTTCTTC. This sequence encodes CATSRDSGGANEQFF.

In regard to this clone: Different DNA sequences within this sample yield the same CDR3. This chain links TRBV29-1 with TRBJ2-1, with D hard to call. Germline V gives CDR1 SQVTM, CDR2 ANQGSEA. The CDR3 has 13 residues. The V and J ends lost 3 bases and 2 bases respectively, with 8 bases between them. The CDR3: CSVEGLTYNEQFF. CDR3 DNA sequence: TGCAGCGTTGAGGGCCTAACCTACAATGAGCAGTTCTTC.

The DNA for the CDR3 is TGTGCCAGCAGCTTGAGGGAGGGGATGTACGTC. Protein sequence: CASSLREGMYV. V is TRBV11-2 and J is TRBJ2-7; 7 bases are a match to TRBD2. J gave up 12 bases and V 3 bases, and 5 bases lay outside the gene matches. The CDR3 is 11 residues long. Looked up from germline, CDR1 is SGHAT and CDR2 is FQNNGV.

This clone has only one observation. The V call is TRBV10-3, the J call TRBJ2-4, with TRBD1 matching over 7 bases. Germline CDR1 reads ENHRY; CDR2 reads SYGVKD. The CDR3 length is 14 residues. With 5 bases clipped from V and 1 base from J, the junction kept 2 bases outside the gene matches. CDR3 amino acids: CAISRGLAKNIQYF. The CDR3, as DNA: TGTGCCATCAGTAGGGGGCTGGCCAAAAACATTCAGTACTTC.

The rearrangement links TRBV27 to TRBJ2-3; a possible D gene is TRBD2 (6 bases). Trimming pared 6 bases from V and 3 bases from J, leaving 16 bases between. The CDR3 sequence is 15 residues long. The V gene's germline CDR1 is MNHEY and CDR2 SMNVEV (reference sequence). The CDR3 DNA follows: TGTGCCAGCAGCCAACCGCCCGCGGGAACAGATACGCAGTATTTT. Translating gives CASSQPPAGTDTQYF.

The V gene is TRBV9, the J gene TRBJ2-3; a weak D match, TRBD1 (6 bases). This CDR3 is 11 amino acids long. Germline loops: CDR1 SGDLS, CDR2 YYNGEE. Trimming took off 4 bases at V and 6 bases at J, with 6 bases between the two ends. CDR3 region: CASSRGDTQYF. DNA for the CDR3: TGTGCCAGCAGCAGGGGGGATACGCAGTATTTT.

The J gene is TRBJ1-1, the V gene TRBV5-6; 9 bases map to TRBD1. V was clipped by 2 bases and J by 4 bases; unmatched bases: 3. The germline V gene encodes CDR1 SGHDT and CDR2 YYEEEE. This CDR3 is built from 14 residues. The CDR3 DNA follows: TGTGCCAGCAGCTTACAGGGGGCAGGCACTGAAGCTTTCTTT. It is translated as CASSLQGAGTEAFF.

V is TRBV6-1 and J is TRBJ2-5; D may be TRBD2 (5 bases). The CDR3 sequence is 16 residues long. Germline V lookup: CDR1 MNHNS, CDR2 SASEGT. V lost 1 base and J lost 4, with 16 bases in between. The CDR3 nucleotides are TGTGCCAGCAGTGAAGGAGCATTCTCGGGGTCAGAGACCCAGTACTTC. It is translated as CASSEGAFSGSETQYF.

V is TRBV13 and J is TRBJ2-1; 8 nucleotides agree with TRBD1. J lost 14 bases, V lost 0 bases, and 9 bases had no gene match. Germline CDR1 reads PRHDT; CDR2 reads FYEKMQ (reference sequence). CDR3 length equals 14 residues. The CDR3 region is CASSLGSSGQGEFF. The CDR3 DNA reads TGTGCCAGCAGCTTAGGCTCTAGTGGACAGGGCGAGTTCTTC.